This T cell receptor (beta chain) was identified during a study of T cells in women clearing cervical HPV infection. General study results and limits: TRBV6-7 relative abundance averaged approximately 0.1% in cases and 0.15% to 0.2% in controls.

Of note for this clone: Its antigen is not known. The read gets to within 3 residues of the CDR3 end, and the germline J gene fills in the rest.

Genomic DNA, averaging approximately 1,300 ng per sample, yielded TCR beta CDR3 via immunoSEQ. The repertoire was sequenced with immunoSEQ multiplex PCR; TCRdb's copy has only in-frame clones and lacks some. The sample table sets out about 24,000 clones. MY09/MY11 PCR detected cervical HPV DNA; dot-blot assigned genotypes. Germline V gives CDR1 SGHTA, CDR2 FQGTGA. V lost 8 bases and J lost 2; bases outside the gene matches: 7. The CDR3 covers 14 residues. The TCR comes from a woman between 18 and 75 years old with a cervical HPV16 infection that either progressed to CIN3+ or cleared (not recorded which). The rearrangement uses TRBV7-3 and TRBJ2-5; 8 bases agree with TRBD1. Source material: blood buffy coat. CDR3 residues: CASARTGRQETQYF. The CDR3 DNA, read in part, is TGTGCCAGCGCCCGGACAGGGCGACAAGAGACC.